The entry below describes one TCR beta chain. Method: immunoSEQ multiplex PCR; TCRdb's copy keeps in-frame clones and lacks some. Of about 350,000 clones in the sample, approximately 89% are singletons; the top ten hold around 4%. These data belong to a study of blood T cell repertoires in COVID-19. V shed 5 bases and J 8 bases; nucleotides not matched to a gene: 9. This CDR3 region has 15 residues. Germline-derived CDR1 and CDR2 are SGHAT and FQNNGV. The TCR originated in a woman aged 60-75 years with COVID-19, enrolled during active disease. The J gene is TRBJ1-6, the V gene TRBV11-2, with 7 positions matching TRBD1. Sample: peripheral blood. The CDR3 nucleotides read TGTGCCAGCAGCACCCGACAGGGCCTCGATTCACCCCTCCACTTT. This sequence encodes CASSTRQGLDSPLHF.